A selection of T cell receptor beta chains follows, all from one sample in a study of T-cell memory formation after mild COVID-19. TCRdb reprocessed the 5' RACE reads via MiXCR and lists one record per CDR3 protein. The data hold hundreds of thousands of distinct CDR3 sequences, with under 30% observed a single time. Sample: PBMCs or a T cell subset sorted from them (not recorded which). These receptors all stem from an adult woman who had mild COVID-19 (a few samples of this study predate the infection). Cell type and time point are not known. CDR3s include the opening cysteine and the closing phenylalanine or tryptophan. Each record gives: V gene, CDR3 length, D gene, CDR3 protein. The D gene is left open where the match is weak.

TRBV11-3 | 15 | - | CASFEGGMGNTEAFF
TRBV5-1 | 14 | - | CASSYRASDTEAFF
TRBV24-1 | 15 | TRBD1 | CATSDYGTAQETQYF
TRBV5-1 | 14 | - | CASSLDGSTDTQYF
TRBV24-1 | 14 | - | CATSERPSTDTQYF
TRBV20-1 | 15 | TRBD1 | CSARGQGVSNQPQHF
TRBV20-1 | 11 | - | CSAWATDTQYF
TRBV30 | 15 | TRBD1 | CAWSSPGTVSYEQYF
TRBV11-2 | 15 | TRBD1 | CASSLGDRESEKLFF
TRBV7-9 | 15 | - | CASSPNLLDFETQYF
TRBV5-5 | 16 | TRBD2 | CASSLGLAGLTYEQYF
TRBV29-1 | 15 | - | CSVELPAGESYEQYF
TRBV5-1 | 15 | TRBD2 | CASSLGTSGADTQYF
TRBV6-5 | 13 | - | CASSYGGRDEQYF
TRBV5-1 | 15 | - | CASSLNLQTNTEAFF
TRBV5-1 | 15 | TRBD1 | CASSLVPGQQETQYF
TRBV5-1 | 16 | - | CASRKGTSSGANVLTF
TRBV7-9 | 14 | - | CASSRSDSYTEAFF
TRBV30 | 16 | - | CAWSVGAITGADTQYF
TRBV5-1 | 19 | TRBD2 | CASAGSPTGLAGYSYEQYF
TRBV4-2 | 15 | - | CASSQVRDSNYGYTF
TRBV7-6 | 16 | - | CASSSADRSDGYGYTF
TRBV20-1 | 14 | TRBD2 | CSAVTSGRGDEQFF
TRBV2 | 13 | TRBD1 | CASVGTGDNEQFF
TRBV5-1 | 17 | TRBD1 | CASSLRSGGAGANVLTF
TRBV12-3/TRBV12-4 | 14 | - | CASSYSTGNSEQYF
TRBV12-3/TRBV12-4 | 16 | TRBD2 | CASSPLAGESTDTQYF
TRBV6-2/TRBV6-3 | 15 | - | CASSKRQKFNQPQHF
TRBV5-1 | 13 | - | CASSLAMEDTQYF
TRBV7-3 | 15 | TRBD2 | CASSSGTSRADTQYF
TRBV20-1 | 16 | - | CSASPRWAGTGHGYTF
TRBV6-6 | 17 | TRBD1 | CASRPMTGGFGNQPQHF
TRBV12-3/TRBV12-4 | 13 | - | CASSPGQHYGYTF
TRBV12-3/TRBV12-4 | 15 | - | CASRYGTPAVETQYF
TRBV2 | 10 | - | CASWAGELFF
TRBV5-1 | 14 | - | CASSTALQGGGYTF
TRBV15 | 15 | - | CATSRVETSTDTQYF
TRBV12-3/TRBV12-4 | 18 | - | CASSLALRRQVLTGELFF
TRBV13 | 16 | TRBD1 | CASSLIGTGNTGELFF
TRBV6-6 | 14 | - | CASRPSVAGGPQHF
TRBV9 | 13 | TRBD1 | CASSDTGVGELFF
TRBV4-3 | 19 | TRBD2 | CASSHVGALAGGVIHEQYF
TRBV7-8 | 13 | - | CASSPGTSYEQYF
TRBV29-1 | 11 | - | CTTNMNTEAFF
TRBV18 | 14 | TRBD1 | CASSPQGASQPQHF
TRBV15 | 17 | TRBD2 | CATSRDLASGRADTQYF
TRBV20-1 | 15 | - | CSASLRRALRGGYTF
TRBV14 | 15 | - | CASSQDSAFLSGYTF
TRBV25-1 | 12 | - | CASREGPDTQYF
TRBV7-2 | 18 | TRBD2 | CASSFGRLAGGGQETQYF